Given below is one T cell receptor (beta chain) in context. The clone's antigen remains unknown. Base qualities were left out, and no much larger clone turns up one base away. The library was made by the immunoSEQ multiplex PCR assay. The table was pulled from immuneACCESS by TCRdb, which kept in-frame rearrangements only. Such tables lose some clones; where checked, under half of the loss comes from unresolved V genes, and the rest has no known cause. Across this sample there are roughly 100,000 clones, with just over 85% seen only once. The ten largest clones take up 12% to 15% of the sample. CDR1 and CDR2, looked up from the germline V gene (reference sequence), are LGHDT and YNNKEL. V is reduced by 1 base and J by 4 bases, leaving a spacing of 13 bases between them. Spanning cysteine to phenylalanine, the CDR3 consists of 15 amino acids. Only CDR3 DNA remains: 45 bases, in frame from the first base.

This sample is drawn from a study of control samples from healthy donors and cancer patients (dated by TCRdb to about 2020). The TCR sequence derives from a man between 25 and 39 years old in good health. The chain joins TRBV3-1 (or the pseudogene TRBV3-2) to TRBJ1-2, with the identity of the D gene unclear. Sequenced: blood. The nucleotide sequence reads TGTGCCAGCAGCCAAGTAATCGGGCTGGCCTATGGCTACACCTTC. This codes for CASSQVIGLAYGYTF.